The sequence of this T cell receptor beta chain was determined in a study of T cell clonality in common variable immunodeficiency. Study-wide findings and caveats: Fewer deletions and N-nucleotide insertions were reportedly seen in common variable immunodeficiency TCR beta sequences.

Replacement immunoglobulin had been given to every CVID subject for at least one year. The V and J ends lost 5 bases and 5 bases respectively, with 10 bases between them. Germline V gives CDR1 LNHDA, CDR2 SQIVND (reference sequence). This CDR3 spans 13 amino acids. The assay was immunoSEQ multiplex PCR, and TCRdb's table has in-frame clones only and misses some. In total the sample includes approximately 26,000 clones, none of them seen once. This clone showed up many times. Its antigen is not identified. With the read ending 3 residues before the CDR3 end, the germline J gene is used to fill in that end.

The sample taken for sequencing was peripheral blood mononuclear cells. This receptor was taken from a human donor with common variable immunodeficiency. The gene calls are TRBV19 and TRBJ1-5; no clear D. The CDR3 here is CASSPQGYQPQHF. CDR3 DNA (partial): TGTGCCAGTAGTCCCCAAGGGTATCAGCCC.